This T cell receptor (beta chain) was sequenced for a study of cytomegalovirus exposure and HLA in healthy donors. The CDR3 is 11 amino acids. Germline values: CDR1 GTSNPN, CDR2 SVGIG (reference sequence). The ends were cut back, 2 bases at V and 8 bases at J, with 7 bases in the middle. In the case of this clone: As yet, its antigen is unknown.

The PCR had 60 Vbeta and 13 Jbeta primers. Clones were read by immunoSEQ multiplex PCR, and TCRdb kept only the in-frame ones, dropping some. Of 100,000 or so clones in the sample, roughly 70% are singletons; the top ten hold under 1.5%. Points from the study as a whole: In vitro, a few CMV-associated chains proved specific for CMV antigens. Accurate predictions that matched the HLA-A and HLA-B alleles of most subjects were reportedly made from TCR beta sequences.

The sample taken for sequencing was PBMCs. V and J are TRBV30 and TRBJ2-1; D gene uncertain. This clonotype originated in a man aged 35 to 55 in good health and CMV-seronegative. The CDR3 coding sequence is TGTGCCTGGAGTCTTGTTTATGAGCAGTTCTTC. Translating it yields CAWSLVYEQFF.